This T cell receptor beta chain was sequenced for a study of T cell responses to AZD1222 COVID-19 vaccine (dated by TCRdb to the early 2020s). For the study in its entirety: A total of approximately 230 trial participants underwent TCR sequencing, of whom around 200 received two doses of AZD1222 and 26 received two doses of the MenACWY control vaccine. Enrollment into the trials was organized by age into subgroups of 18-55, 56-69 and 70-plus years, and those subgroups contained approximately 150, 30 and 60 TCR-sequenced participants, respectively. General findings and caveats noted by the study authors: The whole spike protein was spanned by vaccine-associated CD4 TCRs, and dominant responses were seen in regions 160-218 and 743-854. In the small 56-69-year group, the increase in depth fell short of significance, most likely because of low power. After two AZD1222 doses, spike-specific TCR breadth and depth were significantly higher than at day 0 and than in MenACWY recipients. Nearly half of unique spike-specific TCRs reportedly recognized epitopes outside regions mutated in the B.1.351 and B.1.1.7 variants. Because no samples from the day 14 peak response were available, repertoires could be characterized only after the peak T cell response. Conclusions about previously exposed vaccinees are limited because only a handful of AZD1222 recipients were SARS-CoV-2 seropositive at baseline. Participants were mostly white British and included more females than males, and it was suggested by the authors that clonal diversity may have been underestimated.

A word on this clone: The clone's antigen remains unknown. The sample holds no much larger clone one base away, and base qualities are not on file.

The sample's time point label, in plain terms: about 28 days (+/-7) after the second vaccine dose. AZD1222 recipients given second doses at about 4 weeks or at about 12 weeks were pooled, since spike-specific TCR depth and breadth were not found to differ between the two schedules. Samples from vaccinated people were obtained from the UK trials COV001 and COV002, which included a single-blind randomized controlled phase 2/3 trial of AZD1222 (ChAdOx1 nCoV-19) in healthy adults. For TCRbeta chain sequencing, PBMC samples from trial participants were taken at day 0 and at day 28 after the second dose. Germline trimming amounts to 5 bases on V and 1 base on J, with 4 as the count of junction bases outside the gene matches. According to the germline V gene, CDR1 reads SNHLY and CDR2 reads FYNNEI. Reading from cysteine to phenylalanine, the CDR3 counts 14 amino acids. Only CDR3 DNA is held: 42 bases, read in frame from base 1.

The CDR3 regions of human TCRbeta chains were subjected to immunosequencing. Processing in the source paper ran as follows. TCRs in the repertoires were compared against a reference library of SARS-CoV-2-specific TCRs that had been generated with the MIRA antigen-specificity platform. Breadth was defined as the fraction of unique TCRs that were SARS-CoV-2-associated, and depth was defined as the fraction of total T cells that were SARS-CoV-2-associated. Using the MIRA data, each spike-specific TCR was assigned both to the spike region to which the TCR was reactive and to a CD4 or CD8 class. Log10-transformed breadth and depth values were compared by one-way ANOVA with Sidak's multiple comparisons tests. This immuneACCESS table, as held by TCRdb, lists in-frame sequences with V and J called but not all clones. Of the missing ones, under half trace to an unresolved V gene in checked studies; the others have no known cause. For V, J and clone size, that table is used; D and trimming come from the DNA. For this sample there are some 200,000 clones; around 93% appear just once. The ten largest account for about 1% of the sample.

This specimen was peripheral blood, taken 28 days after the second AZD1222 dose. The sequence derives from an adult who received the AZD1222 COVID-19 vaccine. The V and J genes are TRBV2 and TRBJ1-1; the junction holds 7 bases that match TRBD1. The sequence in DNA is TGTGCCAGCAGTTACGGGACAGAGAACACTGAAGCTTTCTTT. Translated, this gives CASSYGTENTEAFF.